The count of the clone carrying this T cell receptor beta chain is one. This entry belongs to a study of T cell changes during pregnancy in multiple sclerosis. The germline CDR1 and CDR2 sequences are SGHVS and FNYEAQ. V dropped 0 bases and J dropped 3 bases, with 11 bases sitting between them. CDR3 length: 15 residues. Produced via immunoSEQ multiplex PCR; TCRdb's table is partial and in-frame only. This sample has more than 90,000 clones, with 92% found just once. J is TRBJ2-5 and V is TRBV7-6; no definite D call. Sequencing used peripheral blood, obtained in the first trimester of pregnancy. This clonotype originated in a female donor with multiple sclerosis, enrolled in a pregnancy study. CDR3 loop: CASSLARASKETQYF. The CDR3 DNA sequence: TGTGCCAGCAGCTTAGCTAGAGCTAGTAAAGAGACCCAGTACTTC.